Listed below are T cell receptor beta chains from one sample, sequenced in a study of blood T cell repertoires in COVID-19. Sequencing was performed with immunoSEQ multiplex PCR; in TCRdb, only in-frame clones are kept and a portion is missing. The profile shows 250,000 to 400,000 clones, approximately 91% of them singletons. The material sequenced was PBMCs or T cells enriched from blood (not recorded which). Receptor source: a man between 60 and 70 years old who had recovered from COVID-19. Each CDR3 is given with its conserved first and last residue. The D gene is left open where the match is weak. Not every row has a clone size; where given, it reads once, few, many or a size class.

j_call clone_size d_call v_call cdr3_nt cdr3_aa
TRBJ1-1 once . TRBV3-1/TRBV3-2 TGTGCCAGCAGCCAGGGGGCCTACACTGAAGCTTTCTTT CASSQGAYTEAFF
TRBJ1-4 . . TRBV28 TGTGCCAGCAGTCCCGGGACACCTCCTGAAAAACTGTTTTTT CASSPGTPPEKLFF
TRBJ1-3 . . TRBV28 TGTGCCAGCAGTAGTCACTTAGGGAGCTCTGGAAACACCATATATTTT CASSSHLGSSGNTIYF
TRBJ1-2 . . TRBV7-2 TGTGCCAGCAGCTTAGGTTTGGGGGGGAACTATGGCTACACCTTC CASSLGLGGNYGYTF
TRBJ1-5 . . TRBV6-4 TGTGCCAGCAGTGACTCGAGACACCTCACTCAGCCCCAGCATTTT CASSDSRHLTQPQHF
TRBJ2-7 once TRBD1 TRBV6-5 TGTGCCAGCAGAACCCCCGGGACAGGGTTATACGAGCAGTACTTC CASRTPGTGLYEQYF
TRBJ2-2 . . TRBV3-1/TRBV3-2 TGTGCCAGCAGCCCCTCGGAGATAAGGTTTTCGGCCGGGGAGCTGTTTTTT CASSPSEIRFSAGELFF
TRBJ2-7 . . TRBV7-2 TGTGCCAGCAGCTTAGCGTCCAGGGGCTACGAGCAGTACTTC CASSLASRGYEQYF
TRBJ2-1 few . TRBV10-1 TGCGCCAGCAGTGAGTCGCCCCGCGGGTCCTACAATGAGCAGTTCTTC CASSESPRGSYNEQFF
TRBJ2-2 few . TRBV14 TGTGCCAGCAGCCAAGTACGGAATAGCGGCAACACCGGGGAGCTGTTTTTT CASSQVRNSGNTGELFF
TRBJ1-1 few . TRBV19 TGTGCCAGCTCCATAACGGGGGGTTGGACGGACACTGAAGCTTTCTTT CASSITGGWTDTEAFF
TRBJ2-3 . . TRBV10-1 TGCGCCAGCAGTGCCGGGGATACGCAGTATTTT CASSAGDTQYF
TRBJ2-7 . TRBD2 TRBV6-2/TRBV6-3 TGTGCCAGCAGTTACCCCGGACTAGCGGGAGGGTGGACCTACGAGCAGTACTTC CASSYPGLAGGWTYEQYF
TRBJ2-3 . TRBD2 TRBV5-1 TGCGCCAGCAGCTTGTTTGGCGGGAGGGCCCCAGATACGCAGTATTTT CASSLFGGRAPDTQYF
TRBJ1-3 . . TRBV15 TGTGCCACCAGCAGAGCTAACAGGGATATTGGAAACACCATATATTTT CATSRANRDIGNTIYF
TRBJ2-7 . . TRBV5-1 TGCGCCAGCAGCCTCCGGGACTTAAAAGAGCAGTACTTC CASSLRDLKEQYF
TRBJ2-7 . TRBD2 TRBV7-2 TGTGCCAGCAGCCGGTCACTAGCGGGAGTTGAAGAGCAGTACTTC CASSRSLAGVEEQYF
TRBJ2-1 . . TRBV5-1 TGCGCCAGCAGCCCCCCCACGCAGGGCAATGAGCAGTTCTTC CASSPPTQGNEQFF
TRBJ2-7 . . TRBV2 TGTGCCAGCAGTGAAGTTAGGTCTACACGGGGCGAGCAGTACTTC CASSEVRSTRGEQYF
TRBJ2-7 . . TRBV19 TGTGCCAGTAGCACGAGTGCCTACGAGCAGTACTTC CASSTSAYEQYF
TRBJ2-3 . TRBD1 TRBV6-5 TGTGCCAGCCGGGACAGGGACACAGATACGCAGTATTTT CASRDRDTDTQYF
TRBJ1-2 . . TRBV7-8 TGTGCCAGCAGCTCTCTTCCGGGACATAGGACTAACTATGGCTACACCTTC CASSSLPGHRTNYGYTF
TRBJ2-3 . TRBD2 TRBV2 TGTGCCAGCAGAGAGGGGACTAGCGGACTCACAGATACGCAGTATTTT CASREGTSGLTDTQYF
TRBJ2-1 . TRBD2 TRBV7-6 TGTGCCAGCAGCTTAGAACTAGCGGTACCCTACAATGAGCAGTTCTTC CASSLELAVPYNEQFF
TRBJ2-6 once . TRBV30 TGTGCCTCCGTTTGGGGGCATGGGGCCAACGTCCTGACTTTC CASVWGHGANVLTF
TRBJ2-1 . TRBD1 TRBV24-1 TGTGCCACCAGTGATTTGTGGGGTAGGACAGGGGGAAACAATGAGCAGTTCTTC CATSDLWGRTGGNNEQFF
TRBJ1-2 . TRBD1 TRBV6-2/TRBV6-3 TGTGCCAGCAGTTACCCGACAGGGAGCCCCTATGGCTACACCTTC CASSYPTGSPYGYTF
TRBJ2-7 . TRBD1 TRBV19 TGTGCCAGTACCTCGGGACAGGGAGACGAGCAGTACTTC CASTSGQGDEQYF
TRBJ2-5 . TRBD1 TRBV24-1 TGTGCCACCAGTGATTTCGGGACAACAGGGGGCTTCCAAGAGACCCAGTACTTC CATSDFGTTGGFQETQYF
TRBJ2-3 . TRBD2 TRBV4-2 TGTGCCAGCAGCCAAGGTGGTAGCGGGGGGCGGAATACGCAGTATTTT CASSQGGSGGRNTQYF
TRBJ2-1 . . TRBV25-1 TGTGCCAGCAGGCTAGCCGGTAACAATGAGCAGTTCTTC CASRLAGNNEQFF
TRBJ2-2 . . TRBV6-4 TGTGCCAGCAGTGTACAGAACACCGGGGAGCTGTTTTTT CASSVQNTGELFF
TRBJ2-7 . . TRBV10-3 TGTGCCACCGGGACTCTACCTTACGAGCAGTACTTC CATGTLPYEQYF
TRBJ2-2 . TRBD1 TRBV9 TGTGCCAGCAGCGGGGGACAGGGGGCTGTCGGCACCGGGGAGCTGTTTTTT CASSGGQGAVGTGELFF
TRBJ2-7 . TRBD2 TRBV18 TGTGCCAGCTCACCATCGGTAGCGGGAGGGCCGGTTGAGCAGTACTTC CASSPSVAGGPVEQYF
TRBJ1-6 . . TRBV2 TGTGCCAGCACAGGCCGGCCGCCAAGCTCCTATAATTCACCCCTCCACTTT CASTGRPPSSYNSPLHF
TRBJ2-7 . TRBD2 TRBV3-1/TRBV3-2 TGTGCCAGCAGCTCGACCGGGACTAGCGCCTACGAGCAGTACTTC CASSSTGTSAYEQYF
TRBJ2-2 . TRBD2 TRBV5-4 TGTGCCAGCAGCTCTCCGACTAGCGGGGGAACCGGGGAGCTGTTTTTT CASSSPTSGGTGELFF
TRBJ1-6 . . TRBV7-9 TGTGCCAGCAGCTCCGACAGGAATTCACCCCTCCACTTT CASSSDRNSPLHF
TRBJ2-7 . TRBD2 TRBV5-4 TGTGCCAGCAGCCCATCGGGGCTAGCGGGTTATCGGGGCGACTACGAGCAGTACTTC CASSPSGLAGYRGDYEQYF
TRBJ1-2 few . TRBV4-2 TGTGCCAGCAGCCAAGATACGTTCCGGGGGGACTATGGCTACACCTTC CASSQDTFRGDYGYTF
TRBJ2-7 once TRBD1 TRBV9 TGTGCCAGCAGCGTAGACGGGACAGGGACCTACGAGCAGTACTTC CASSVDGTGTYEQYF
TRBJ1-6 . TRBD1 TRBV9 TGTGCCAGCAGCGCAGACAGGGGAGAGGGGTCACCCCTCCACTTT CASSADRGEGSPLHF
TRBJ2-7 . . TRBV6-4 TGTGCCAGCAGTGACAAGGGGACCCACCAAGCGGGCCAATCCCACACCACCTACGAGCAGTACTTC CASSDKGTHQAGQSHTTYEQYF
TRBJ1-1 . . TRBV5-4 TGTGCCAGCAGCTTGGCAGAACAGGGGAACACTGAAGCTTTCTTT CASSLAEQGNTEAFF